The entry below describes one T cell receptor beta chain. Produced via immunoSEQ multiplex PCR; TCRdb's table is partial and in-frame only. In the table there are tens of thousands of clones, 80% to 90% of which are singletons. In germline, CDR1 is DFQATT, CDR2 SNEGSKA (reference sequence). This CDR3 region has 11 residues. Trimming removed 4 bases at V and 5 bases at J, with 6 bases between. This sample is drawn from a study of blood T cell repertoires in COVID-19. This receptor was taken from an older man with acute or convalescent COVID-19. This rearrangement joins TRBV20-1 to TRBJ2-1; tentative D call: TRBD1 (5 bases). The specimen was peripheral blood. DNA of the CDR3: TGCAGTGCTACAGGGAACAATGAGCAGTTCTTC. Residues: CSATGNNEQFF.